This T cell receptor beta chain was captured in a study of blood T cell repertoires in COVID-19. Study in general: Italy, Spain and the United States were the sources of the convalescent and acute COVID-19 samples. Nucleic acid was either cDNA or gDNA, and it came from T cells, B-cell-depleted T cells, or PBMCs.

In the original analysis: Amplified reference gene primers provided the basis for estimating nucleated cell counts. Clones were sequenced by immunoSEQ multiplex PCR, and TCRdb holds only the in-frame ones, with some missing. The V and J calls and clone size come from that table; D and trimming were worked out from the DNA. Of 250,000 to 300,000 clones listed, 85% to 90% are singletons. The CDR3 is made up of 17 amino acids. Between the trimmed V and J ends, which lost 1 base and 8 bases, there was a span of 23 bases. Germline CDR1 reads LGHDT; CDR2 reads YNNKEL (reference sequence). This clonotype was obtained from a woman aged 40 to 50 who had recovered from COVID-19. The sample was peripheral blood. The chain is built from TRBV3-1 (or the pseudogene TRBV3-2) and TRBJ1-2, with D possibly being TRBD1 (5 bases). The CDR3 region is CASSQAHIRTLSSGYTF. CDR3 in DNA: TGTGCCAGCAGCCAAGCCCACATTAGGACACTCTCTTCAGGCTACACCTTC.